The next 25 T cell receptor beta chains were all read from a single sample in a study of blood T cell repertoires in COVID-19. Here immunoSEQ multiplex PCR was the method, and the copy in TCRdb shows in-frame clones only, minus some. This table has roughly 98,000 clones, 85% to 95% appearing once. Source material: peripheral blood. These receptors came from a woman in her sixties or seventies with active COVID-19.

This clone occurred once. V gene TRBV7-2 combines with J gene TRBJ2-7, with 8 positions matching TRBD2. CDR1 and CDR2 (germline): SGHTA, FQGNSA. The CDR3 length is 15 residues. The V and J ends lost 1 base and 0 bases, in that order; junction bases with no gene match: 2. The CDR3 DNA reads TGTGCCAGCAGCTTAGGACTAGCGTACTCCTACGAGCAGTACTTC. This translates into CASSLGLAYSYEQYF.

CDR3 bases: TGTGCCAGCTCAGCCGCGGGCGGTCCGGTCTCTGAAGCTTTCTTT. Amino acid sequence: CASSAAGGPVSEAFF. The chain combines TRBV18 with TRBJ1-1; D is uncertain. Germline-derived CDR1 and CDR2 are KGHSH and LQKENI. This CDR3 is 15 amino acids long. V lost 5 bases and J 6 bases, leaving 19 bases between the germline ends. The full variable domain, its missing parts supplied by reference TRBV18 and TRBJ1-1, is NAGVMQNPRHLVRRRGQEARLRCSPMKGHSHVYWYRQLPEEGLKFMVYLQKENIIDESGMPKERFSAEFPKEGPSILRIQQVVRGDSAAYFCASSAAGGPVSEAFFGQGTRLTVV.

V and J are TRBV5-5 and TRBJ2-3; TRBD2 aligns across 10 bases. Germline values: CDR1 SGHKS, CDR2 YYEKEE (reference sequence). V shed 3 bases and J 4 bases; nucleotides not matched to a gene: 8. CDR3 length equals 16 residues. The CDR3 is CASSSPSGRGADTQYF. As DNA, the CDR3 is TGTGCCAGCAGCTCACCTAGCGGGAGAGGGGCAGATACGCAGTATTTT. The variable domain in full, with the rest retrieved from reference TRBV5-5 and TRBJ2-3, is DAGVTQSPTHLIKTRGQQVTLRCSPISGHKSVSWYQQVLGQGPQFIFQYYEKEERGRGNFPDRFSARQFPNYSSELNVNALLLGDSALYLCASSSPSGRGADTQYFGPGTRLTVL.

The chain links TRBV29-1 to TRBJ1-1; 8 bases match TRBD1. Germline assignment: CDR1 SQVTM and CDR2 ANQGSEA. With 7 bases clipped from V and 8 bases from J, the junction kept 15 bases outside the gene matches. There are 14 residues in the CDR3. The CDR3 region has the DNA TGCAGCGGTGCCTCAGGGGGCGGGAGGGCGGAAGCTTTCTTT. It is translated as CSGASGGGRAEAFF.

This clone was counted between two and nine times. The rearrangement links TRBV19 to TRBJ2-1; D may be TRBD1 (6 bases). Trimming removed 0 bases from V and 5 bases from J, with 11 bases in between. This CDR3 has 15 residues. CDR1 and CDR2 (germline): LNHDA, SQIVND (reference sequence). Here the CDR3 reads CASSIDRGSNNEQFF. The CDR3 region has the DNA TGTGCCAGTAGTATAGATAGGGGGAGCAACAATGAGCAGTTCTTC.

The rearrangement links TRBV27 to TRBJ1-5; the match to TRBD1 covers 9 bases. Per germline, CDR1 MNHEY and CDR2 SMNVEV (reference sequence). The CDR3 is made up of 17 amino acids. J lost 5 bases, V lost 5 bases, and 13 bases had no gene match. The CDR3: CASSRGAGTGMDQPQHF. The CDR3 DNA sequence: TGTGCCAGCAGTCGAGGAGCAGGGACAGGGATGGATCAGCCCCAGCATTTT.

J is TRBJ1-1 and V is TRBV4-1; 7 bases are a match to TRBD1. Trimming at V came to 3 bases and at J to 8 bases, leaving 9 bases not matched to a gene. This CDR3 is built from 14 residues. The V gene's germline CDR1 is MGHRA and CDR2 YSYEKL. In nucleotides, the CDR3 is TGCGCCAGCAGCCAGGAGACAGGGTCGTTCGAAGCTTTCTTT. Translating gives CASSQETGSFEAFF.

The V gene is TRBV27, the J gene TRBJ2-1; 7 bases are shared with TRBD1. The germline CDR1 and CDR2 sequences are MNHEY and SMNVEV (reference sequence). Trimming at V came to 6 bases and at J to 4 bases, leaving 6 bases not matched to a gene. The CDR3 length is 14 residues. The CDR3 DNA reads TGTGCCAGCAGACCGACAGGGTCTTACAATGAGCAGTTCTTC. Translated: CASRPTGSYNEQFF.

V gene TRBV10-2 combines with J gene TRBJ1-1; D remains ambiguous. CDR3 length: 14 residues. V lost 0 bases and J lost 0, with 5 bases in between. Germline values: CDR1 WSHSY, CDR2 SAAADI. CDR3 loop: CASSESLLNTEAFF. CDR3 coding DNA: TGCGCCAGCAGTGAGTCGTTATTGAACACTGAAGCTTTCTTT.

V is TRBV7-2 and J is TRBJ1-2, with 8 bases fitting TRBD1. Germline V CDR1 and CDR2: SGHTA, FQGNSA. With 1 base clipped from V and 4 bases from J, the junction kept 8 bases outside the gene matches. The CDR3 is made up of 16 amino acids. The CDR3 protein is CASSLGSGGAGYGYTF. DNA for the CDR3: TGTGCCAGCAGCTTAGGGTCAGGGGGCGCCGGCTATGGCTACACCTTC.

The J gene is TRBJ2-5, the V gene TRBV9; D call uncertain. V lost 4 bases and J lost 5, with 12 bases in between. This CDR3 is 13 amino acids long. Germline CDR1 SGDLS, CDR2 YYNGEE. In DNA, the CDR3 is TGTGCCAGCAGCCTACATACAGAGGAGACCCAGTACTTC. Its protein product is CASSLHTEETQYF.

The CDR3 reads CASSQTGSGNTIYF. CDR3 nucleotides: TGCGCCAGCAGCCAAACAGGGTCTGGAAACACCATATATTTT. The V gene is TRBV5-1, the J gene TRBJ1-3; D perhaps matches TRBD1 (6 bases). The germline V gene encodes CDR1 SGHRS and CDR2 YFSETQ. The CDR3 loop spans 14 amino acids. V was pared by 4 bases and J by 1 base, with 9 bases between.

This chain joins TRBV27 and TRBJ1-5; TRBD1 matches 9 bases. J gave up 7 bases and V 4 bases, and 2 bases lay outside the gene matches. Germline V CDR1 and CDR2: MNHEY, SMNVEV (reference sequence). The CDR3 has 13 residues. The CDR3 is CASSWTGEQPQHF. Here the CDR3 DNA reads TGTGCCAGCAGTTGGACAGGGGAACAGCCCCAGCATTTT.

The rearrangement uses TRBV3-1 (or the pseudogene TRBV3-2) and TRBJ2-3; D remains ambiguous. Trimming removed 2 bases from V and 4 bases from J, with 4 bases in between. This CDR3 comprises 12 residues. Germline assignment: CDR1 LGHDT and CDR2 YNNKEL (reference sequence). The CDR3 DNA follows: TGTGCCAGCAGCCAATATCCAGATACGCAGTATTTT. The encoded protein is CASSQYPDTQYF.

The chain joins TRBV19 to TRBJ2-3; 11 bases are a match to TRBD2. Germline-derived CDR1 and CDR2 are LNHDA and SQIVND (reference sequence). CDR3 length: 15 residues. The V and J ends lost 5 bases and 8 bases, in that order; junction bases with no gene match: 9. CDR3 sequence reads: CASSFLAGGPVTQYF. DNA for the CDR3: TGTGCCAGTAGTTTTCTAGCGGGGGGTCCAGTTACGCAGTATTTT.

This chain's CDR3 is CASSQESSGQHEQFF. The CDR3 DNA follows: TGCGCCAGCAGCCAAGAATCCAGCGGGCAGCATGAGCAGTTCTTC. V gene TRBV4-3 combines with J gene TRBJ2-1; perhaps TRBD2 as D (6 bases). The CDR3 length is 15 residues. Germline assignment: CDR1 LGHNA and CDR2 YSLEER. Trimming took off 0 bases at V and 8 bases at J, with 14 bases between the two ends.

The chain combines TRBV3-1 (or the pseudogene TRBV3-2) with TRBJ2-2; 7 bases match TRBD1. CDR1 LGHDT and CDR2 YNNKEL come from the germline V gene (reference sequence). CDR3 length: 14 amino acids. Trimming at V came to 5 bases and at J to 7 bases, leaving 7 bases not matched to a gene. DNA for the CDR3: TGTGCCAGCAGCGACAGGGTAATTGGCGGGGAGCTGTTTTTT. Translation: CASSDRVIGGELFF.

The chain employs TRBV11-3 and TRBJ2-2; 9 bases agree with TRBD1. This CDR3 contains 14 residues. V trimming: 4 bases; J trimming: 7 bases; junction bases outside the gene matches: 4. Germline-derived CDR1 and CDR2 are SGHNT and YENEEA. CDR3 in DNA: TGTGCCAGCAGCTCCACAGGGGGCGGCGGGGAGCTGTTTTTT. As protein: CASSSTGGGGELFF.

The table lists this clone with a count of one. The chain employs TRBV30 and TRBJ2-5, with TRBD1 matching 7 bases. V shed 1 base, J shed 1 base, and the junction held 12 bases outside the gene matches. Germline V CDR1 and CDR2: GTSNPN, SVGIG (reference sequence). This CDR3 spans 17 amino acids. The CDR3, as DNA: TGTGCCTGGAGTGGAGGATTACAGGGGTTGGGCCAAGAGACCCAGTACTTC. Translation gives CAWSGGLQGLGQETQYF.

CDR3: CASSARRQGMYEQYF. The CDR3, as DNA: TGCGCCAGCAGTGCTCGGAGGCAGGGGATGTACGAGCAGTACTTC. The chain joins TRBV10-1 to TRBJ2-7; D might be TRBD1 (6 bases). V was cut by 4 bases and J by 4 bases, with 17 bases left in between. This CDR3 region has 15 residues. Germline CDR1 reads WNHNN; CDR2 reads SYGVQD (reference sequence).

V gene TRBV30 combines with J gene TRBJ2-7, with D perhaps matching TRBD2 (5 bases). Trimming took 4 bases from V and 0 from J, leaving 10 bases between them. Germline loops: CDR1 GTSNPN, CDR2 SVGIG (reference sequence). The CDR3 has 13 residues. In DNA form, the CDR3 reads TGTGCCTGGATAGCGCCTAGCTCCTACGAGCAGTACTTC. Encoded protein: CAWIAPSSYEQYF.

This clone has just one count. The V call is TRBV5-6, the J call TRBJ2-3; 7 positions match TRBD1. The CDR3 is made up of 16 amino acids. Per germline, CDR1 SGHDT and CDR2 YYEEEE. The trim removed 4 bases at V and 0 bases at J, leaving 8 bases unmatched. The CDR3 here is CASSRSRGLSTDTQYF. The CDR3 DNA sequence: TGTGCCAGCAGCCGTTCGAGGGGGCTGAGCACAGATACGCAGTATTTT.

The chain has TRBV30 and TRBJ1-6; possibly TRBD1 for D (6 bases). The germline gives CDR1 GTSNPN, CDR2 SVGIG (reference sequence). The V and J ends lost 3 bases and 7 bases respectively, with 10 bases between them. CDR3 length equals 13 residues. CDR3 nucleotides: TGTGCCTGGAGCCGGGACAACAATTCACCCCTCCACTTT. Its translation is CAWSRDNNSPLHF.

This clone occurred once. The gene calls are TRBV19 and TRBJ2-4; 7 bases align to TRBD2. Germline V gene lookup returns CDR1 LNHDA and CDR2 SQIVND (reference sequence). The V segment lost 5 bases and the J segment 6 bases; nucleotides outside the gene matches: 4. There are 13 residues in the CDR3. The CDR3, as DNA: TGTGCCAGTAGTGTACCTAGCGGAAACATTCAGTACTTC. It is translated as CASSVPSGNIQYF. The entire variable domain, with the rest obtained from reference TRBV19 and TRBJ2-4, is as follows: DGGITQSPKYLFRKEGQNVTLSCEQNLNHDAMYWYRQDPGQGLRLIYYSQIVNDFQKGDIAEGYSVSREKKESFPLTVTSAQKNPTAFYLCASSVPSGNIQYFGAGTRLSVL.

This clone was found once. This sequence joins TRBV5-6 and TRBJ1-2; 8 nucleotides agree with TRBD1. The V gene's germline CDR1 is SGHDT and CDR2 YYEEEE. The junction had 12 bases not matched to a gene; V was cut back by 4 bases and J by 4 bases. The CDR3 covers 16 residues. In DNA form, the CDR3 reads TGTGCCAGCAGCAAGGGGACAGGAGCCTCAGTCTATGGCTACACCTTC. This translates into CASSKGTGASVYGYTF.